A single T cell receptor beta chain is shown here with its context. The clone's antigen remains unknown. Base-call qualities are not available, and no considerably larger clone is one nucleotide away. This entry comes from a study of CD8 T cells in Susac syndrome (dated by TCRdb to the late 2010s). For the study in its entirety: Repertoire sequencing was used to test whether CD8+ T cell activation and differentiation in Susac syndrome was antigen driven. General study outcomes and caveats: The study acknowledged that relatively few individuals were included in the TCR sequencing and HLA analysis.

For CDR1 and CDR2, the germline V gene lists ENHRY and SYGVKD. Its CDR3 holds 15 amino acids, cysteine through phenylalanine. CDR3 DNA is the only sequence kept; it has 45 bases, read in frame from the first base. V and J lose 6 bases and 0 bases, and a span of 14 bases separates them. RNA was extracted using the RNeasy kit, and roughly 0.45 to 1 ug of the RNA was reverse transcribed with random hexamers. The immunoSEQ multiplex PCR assay, covering 54 Vbeta and 13 Jbeta segments, was used to amplify TCR beta CDR3 regions. PCR amplification bias was corrected using a synthetic template baseline for primer optimization and computational correction. The paper's processing steps were these. Reads were assigned to V, D and J genes according to IMGT and analyzed in immunoSEQ Analyzer, with only productive sequences retained. Clonality was calculated as one minus the Shannon entropy normalized by log2 of the number of productive unique sequences. For each patient and control, public and private clones were evaluated among the 100 most prevalent clones. A clone was defined as Susac-specific if it was absent from the healthy and MS cohorts, from some 1,100 published viral clones and from other ImmuneACCESS disease sequences. TCRdb ran its own pipeline on the public reads, namely fastp trimming at Q25 and MiXCR clone calling, and kept in-frame beta chains. Records with the same CDR3 protein are collapsed into one entry carrying the most frequent genes and DNA. TCRdb's processing, not the study's, gives the V and J calls here. Across this sample there are about 120,000 distinct CDR3 sequences, with roughly 94% seen only once. Of the sample, roughly 0.095% falls within the top ten clones.

Peripheral blood CD8+ and CD4+ T cells from healthy donors, Susac syndrome patients and multiple sclerosis patients were profiled by high-throughput TCR beta sequencing. Healthy donors were age- and sex-matched controls. Bulk CD8+ and CD4+ T cells were purified magnetically by negative isolation, whereas CD8+ TEMRA cells were enriched by FACS. Blood was collected in EDTA tubes and processed within 24 hours, with PBMCs isolated through density gradient centrifugation. PBMCs intended for TCR sequencing were cryopreserved in liquid nitrogen and thawed later in a water bath at 37 degrees C. The sorted or isolated CD4+, CD8+ and CD8+ TEMRA cells had a purity of 90% or higher.

The sample comprised CD4+ T cells from PBMCs. The chain is assembled from TRBV10-3 and TRBJ1-1, with TRBD1 as a weak D call on 6 bases. The receptor was isolated from a human donor in good health. The DNA is TGTGCCATCAGCAAAGGGGGTCAGATGAACACTGAAGCTTTCTTT. This is translated as CAISKGGQMNTEAFF.